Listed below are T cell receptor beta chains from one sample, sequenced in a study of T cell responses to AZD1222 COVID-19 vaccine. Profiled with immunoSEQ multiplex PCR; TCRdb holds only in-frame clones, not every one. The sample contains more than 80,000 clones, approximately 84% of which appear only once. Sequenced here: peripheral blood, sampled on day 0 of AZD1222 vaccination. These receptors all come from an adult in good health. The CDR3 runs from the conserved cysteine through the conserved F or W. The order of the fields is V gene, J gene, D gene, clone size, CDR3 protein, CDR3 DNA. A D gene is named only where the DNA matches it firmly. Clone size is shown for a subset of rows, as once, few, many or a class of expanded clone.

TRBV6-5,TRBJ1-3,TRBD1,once,CASSSTGDGSTIYF,TGTGCCAGCAGTTCAACAGGGGACGGTAGCACCATATATTTT
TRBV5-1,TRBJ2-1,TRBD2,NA,CASSLVGSGSYNEQFF,TGCGCCAGCAGCTTGGTAGGTAGCGGGAGTTACAATGAGCAGTTCTTC
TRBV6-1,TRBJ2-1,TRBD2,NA,CASSGDGTSAYNEQFF,TGTGCCAGCAGTGGAGATGGGACTAGCGCCTACAATGAGCAGTTCTTC
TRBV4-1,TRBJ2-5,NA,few,CASSQEGAGETQYF,TGCGCCAGCAGCCAAGAGGGGGCGGGAGAGACCCAGTACTTC
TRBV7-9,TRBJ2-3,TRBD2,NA,CASSLADSGRDSTDTQYF,TGTGCCAGCAGCTTAGCGGATAGCGGGAGGGATAGCACAGATACGCAGTATTTT
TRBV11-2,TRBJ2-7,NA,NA,CASSSAGGYEQYF,TGTGCCAGCAGCAGCGCCGGCGGCTACGAGCAGTACTTC
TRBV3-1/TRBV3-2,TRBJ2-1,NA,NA,CASSRGDMDIHNEQFF,TGTGCCAGCAGCCGAGGAGACATGGACATACACAATGAGCAGTTCTTC
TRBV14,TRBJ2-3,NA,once,CASSQVLRDTQYF,TGTGCCAGCAGCCAAGTTCTGAGAGATACGCAGTATTTT
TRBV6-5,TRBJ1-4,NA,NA,CASSPQRTLNEKLFF,TGTGCCAGCAGTCCTCAGCGTACCCTTAATGAAAAACTGTTTTTT
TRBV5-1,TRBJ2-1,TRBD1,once,CASGSGQGVVRDEQFF,TGCGCCAGCGGATCAGGACAGGGGGTTGTTCGGGATGAGCAGTTCTTC
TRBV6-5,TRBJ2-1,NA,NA,CASRDTGGGNEQFF,TGTGCCAGCAGGGACACAGGGGGGGGCAATGAGCAGTTCTTC
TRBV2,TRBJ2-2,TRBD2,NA,CASSEGLGLASNTGELFF,TGTGCCAGCAGTGAGGGTTTGGGACTAGCCTCGAACACCGGGGAGCTGTTTTTT
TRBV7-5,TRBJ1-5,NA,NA,CVRSLVRGNQAQHF,TGTGTCAGAAGCTTAGTAAGGGGGAATCAAGCCCAGCATTTT
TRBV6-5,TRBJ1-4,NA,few,CASSPMVTGIEKLFF,TGTGCCAGCAGCCCGATGGTTACCGGTATCGAAAAACTGTTTTTT
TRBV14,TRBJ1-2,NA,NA,CASWGPSPYGYTF,TGTGCCAGCTGGGGACCCTCCCCTTATGGCTACACCTTC
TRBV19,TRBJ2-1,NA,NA,CASTRGTGVFANEQFF,TGTGCCAGTACCAGGGGCACGGGGGTCTTCGCCAATGAGCAGTTCTTC
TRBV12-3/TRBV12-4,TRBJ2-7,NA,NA,CASSLSVIYEQYF,TGTGCCAGCAGTTTATCAGTAATCTACGAGCAGTACTTC
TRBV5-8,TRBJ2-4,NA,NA,CASIRPGDKNIQYF,TGTGCCAGCATCCGTCCAGGTGACAAAAACATTCAGTACTTC
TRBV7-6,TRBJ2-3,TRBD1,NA,CASSLALGGQTDTQYF,TGTGCCAGCAGCTTAGCCTTAGGGGGCCAGACAGATACGCAGTATTTT
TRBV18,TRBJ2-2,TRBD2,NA,CASSPFFLAGSRRELFF,TGTGCCAGCTCACCATTCTTCCTAGCGGGATCGCGGCGGGAGCTGTTTTTT
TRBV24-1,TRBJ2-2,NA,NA,CATQGNTNTGELFF,TGTGCCACCCAGGGTAACACGAACACCGGGGAGCTGTTTTTT
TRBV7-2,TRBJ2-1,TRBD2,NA,CASSLWASGGYNEQFF,TGTGCCAGCAGTTTGTGGGCTAGCGGGGGATACAATGAGCAGTTCTTC
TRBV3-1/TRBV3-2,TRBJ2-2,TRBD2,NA,CASSQDRTSWSGELFF,TGTGCCAGCAGCCAAGATCGGACTAGCTGGTCCGGGGAGCTGTTTTTT
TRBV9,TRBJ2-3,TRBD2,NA,CASSVDHGEGPSTDTQYF,TGTGCCAGCAGCGTAGACCACGGGGAGGGTCCTAGCACAGATACGCAGTATTTT
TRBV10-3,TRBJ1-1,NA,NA,CAITRDRMNTEAFF,TGTGCCATCACCCGGGATAGGATGAACACTGAAGCTTTCTTT
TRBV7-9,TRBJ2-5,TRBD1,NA,CASSESWDRGETQYF,TGTGCCAGCAGCGAGAGCTGGGACAGAGGGGAGACCCAGTACTTC
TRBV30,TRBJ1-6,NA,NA,CASGSSYNSPLHF,TGTGCCTCCGGCAGCTCCTATAATTCACCCCTCCACTTT
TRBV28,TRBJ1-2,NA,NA,CASSLGSIGYTF,TGTGCCAGCAGTTTAGGTTCCATAGGCTACACCTTC
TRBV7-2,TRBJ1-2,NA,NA,CASSFGDGYTF,TGTGCCAGCAGCTTCGGGGATGGCTACACCTTC
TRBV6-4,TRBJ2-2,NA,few,CASRPNTGELFF,TGTGCCAGCAGACCAAACACCGGGGAGCTGTTTTTT
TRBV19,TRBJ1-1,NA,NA,CASSDGQNTEAFF,TGTGCCAGTAGTGACGGACAGAACACTGAAGCTTTCTTT
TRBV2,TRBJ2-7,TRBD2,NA,CASSEALGLAGDEQYF,TGTGCCAGCAGTGAAGCGCTAGGACTAGCGGGAGACGAGCAGTACTTC
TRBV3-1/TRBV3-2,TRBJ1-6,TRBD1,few,CASSLQDRDSPPLHF,TGTGCCAGCAGCCTCCAGGACAGGGACTCTCCACCCCTCCACTTT
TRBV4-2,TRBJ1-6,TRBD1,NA,CASSLLETGRSPLHF,TGTGCCAGCAGCCTGCTGGAGACAGGGAGATCACCCCTCCACTTT
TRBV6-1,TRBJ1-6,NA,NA,CASSAEVGSSYNSPLHF,TGTGCCAGCAGTGCAGAGGTGGGAAGCTCCTATAATTCACCCCTCCACTTT
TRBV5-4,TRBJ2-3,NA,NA,CASSLESNTDTQYF,TGTGCCAGCAGCTTGGAGAGTAACACAGATACGCAGTATTTT
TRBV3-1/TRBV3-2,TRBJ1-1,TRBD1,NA,CASSRNLGQGRNTEAFF,TGTGCCAGCAGCCGTAACCTCGGACAGGGGAGGAACACTGAAGCTTTCTTT
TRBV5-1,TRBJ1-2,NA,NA,CASSAPSDRRTNYGYTF,TGCGCCAGCAGCGCTCCTTCGGACAGACGTACCAACTATGGCTACACCTTC
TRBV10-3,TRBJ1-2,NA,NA,CAISQLTREKYGYTF,TGTGCCATCAGCCAGCTAACCAGGGAGAAATATGGCTACACCTTC
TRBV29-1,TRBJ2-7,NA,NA,CSVVGGYEQYF,TGCAGCGTTGTTGGGGGCTACGAGCAGTACTTC
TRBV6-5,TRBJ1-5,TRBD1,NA,CASRYDRAINQPQHF,TGTGCCAGCAGATATGACAGGGCGATCAATCAGCCCCAGCATTTT
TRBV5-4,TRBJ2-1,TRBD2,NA,CASSLVSGGVNEQFF,TGTGCCAGCAGCTTGGTTAGCGGGGGGGTAAATGAGCAGTTCTTC
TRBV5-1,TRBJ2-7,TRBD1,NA,CASSIRQGPYEQYF,TGCGCCAGCAGCATCCGACAGGGCCCCTACGAGCAGTACTTC
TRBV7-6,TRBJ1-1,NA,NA,CASSLALGDTEAFF,TGTGCCAGCAGCTTAGCGCTAGGGGATACTGAAGCTTTCTTT
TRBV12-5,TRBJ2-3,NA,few,CASGPSTGSGTQYF,TGTGCTAGTGGCCCTTCTACAGGGTCAGGCACGCAGTATTTT
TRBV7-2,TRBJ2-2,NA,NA,CASSLARGTARGELFF,TGTGCCAGCAGCTTAGCGCGGGGGACAGCGAGGGGGGAGCTGTTTTTT
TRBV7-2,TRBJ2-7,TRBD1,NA,CASSLALPQGAGAYEQYF,TGTGCCAGCAGCTTAGCGCTCCCACAGGGGGCAGGGGCCTACGAGCAGTACTTC
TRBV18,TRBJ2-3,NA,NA,CASSRNGARTTDTQYF,TGTGCCAGCTCCCGAAACGGGGCGAGGACTACGGATACGCAGTATTTT
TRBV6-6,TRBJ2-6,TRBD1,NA,CASSRDRAYSGANVLTF,TGTGCCAGCAGTCGGGACAGGGCTTACTCTGGGGCCAACGTCCTGACTTTC
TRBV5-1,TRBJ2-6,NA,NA,CASSLRSSGANVLTF,TGCGCCAGCAGCTTGAGGAGCTCTGGGGCCAACGTCCTGACTTTC
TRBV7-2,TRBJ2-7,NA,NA,CASSLRELDSSSYEQYF,TGTGCCAGCAGCTTACGGGAGCTGGACTCAAGCTCCTACGAGCAGTACTTC
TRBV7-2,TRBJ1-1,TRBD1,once,CASSLAGTGGMNTEAFF,TGTGCCAGCAGCTTAGCTGGGACAGGTGGGATGAACACTGAAGCTTTCTTT
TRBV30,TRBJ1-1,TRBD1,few,CAWASQGATEAFF,TGTGCCTGGGCCTCCCAGGGGGCTACTGAAGCTTTCTTT
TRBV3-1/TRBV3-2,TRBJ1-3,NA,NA,CASSPGAFSGNTIYF,TGTGCCAGCAGCCCGGGGGCATTCTCTGGAAACACCATATATTTT
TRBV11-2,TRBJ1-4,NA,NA,CASSFHGRRDATNEKLFF,TGTGCCAGCAGCTTTCATGGTCGTAGGGATGCAACTAATGAAAAACTGTTTTTT
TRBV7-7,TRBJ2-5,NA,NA,CASSLAGGRETQYF,TGTGCTAGCAGCCTTGCTGGAGGGCGGGAGACCCAGTACTTC